The 25 T cell receptor beta chains in this list originate from one sample, sequenced in a study of a mutant IDH1 vaccine in newly diagnosed glioma. Produced via immunoSEQ multiplex PCR; TCRdb's table is partial and in-frame only. Counted here are about 54,000 clones, 84% occurring once; the ten biggest clones make up around 4.1%. Time point specified: week 35, safety follow-up. Each dose of the vaccine consisted of 300 ug of mutant IDH1 20-mer peptide, with topical imiquimod. No antigen has been identified for these receptors. This specimen was PBMCs, taken from a glioma patient whose treatment included an IDH1 peptide vaccine. These receptors originate from a woman younger than 35 with glioma.

V is TRBV19 and J is TRBJ2-3, with D perhaps matching TRBD2 (5 bases). Trimming stripped 5 bases from V and 0 bases from J, with 9 bases between. Germline V gene lookup returns CDR1 LNHDA and CDR2 SQIVND (reference sequence). The CDR3 sequence is 14 residues long. The CDR3 sequence is CASSLQRSTDTQYF. Written as DNA, the CDR3 is TGTGCCAGTAGTCTCCAGCGGAGCACAGATACGCAGTATTTT.

J is TRBJ2-5 and V is TRBV10-3, with TRBD2 matching over 12 bases. J was trimmed by 4 bases and V by 3 bases; bases with no gene match: 15. The germline CDR1 and CDR2 sequences are ENHRY and SYGVKD. This CDR3 has 19 residues. CDR3 nucleotides: TGTGCCATCAGTGAAGGACTAGCGGGGCCGAGGTTTTTCGGAGAGACCCAGTACTTC. Translated, it gives CAISEGLAGPRFFGETQYF.

This chain links TRBV4-1 with TRBJ2-7; TRBD1 might be the D (6 bases). V was shortened by 4 bases and J by 2 bases, with 15 bases between the two germline ends. The CDR3 is 15 amino acids. CDR1 and CDR2 (germline): MGHRA, YSYEKL. This CDR3 reads CASSPTQGNPYEQYF. CDR3 DNA: TGCGCCAGCAGCCCCACACAGGGTAACCCCTACGAGCAGTACTTC.

The V and J genes are TRBV5-1 and TRBJ2-7; a possible D gene is TRBD2 (5 bases). The CDR3 length is 14 residues. CDR1 is SGHRS and CDR2 is YFSETQ in the germline V gene. V was cut by 0 bases and J by 2 bases, with 9 bases left in between. Written as DNA, the CDR3 is TGCGCCAGCAGCTTGGCCGGGGAGCCCTACGAGCAGTACTTC. Translating it yields CASSLAGEPYEQYF.

This clone was counted once. The chain joins TRBV4-3 to TRBJ2-1; perhaps TRBD1 as D (6 bases). The V gene lost 0 bases and the J gene lost 12 bases, with 15 bases spanning the gap. The V gene's germline CDR1 is LGHNA and CDR2 YSLEER. The CDR3 runs to 14 residues. For the CDR3, the DNA is TGCGCCAGCAGCCAAGAATCGGACAGACTGGGGCAGTTCTTC. Protein sequence: CASSQESDRLGQFF.

The rearrangement uses TRBV10-3 and TRBJ2-5; D is possibly TRBD2 (6 bases). The end of the DNA is better explained by TRBJ2-7, so the J call may be wrong. This CDR3 is built from 13 residues. Germline V lookup: CDR1 ENHRY, CDR2 SYGVKD. CDR3 coding DNA: TGTGCCATCAGTGACGGAGGGCCTTACGAGCAGTACTTC. It translates to CAISDGGPYEQYF.

V and J are TRBV7-3 and TRBJ2-3; TRBD2 aligns across 11 bases. CDR1 is SGHTA, CDR2 FQGTGA, per germline. J was trimmed by 4 bases and V by 6 bases; bases with no gene match: 6. CDR3 length: 15 residues. The CDR3: CASSPTSGGSDTQYF. The CDR3 nucleotides are TGTGCCAGCAGTCCCACTAGCGGGGGTTCAGATACGCAGTATTTT.

This clone has just one count. The rearrangement uses TRBV25-1 and TRBJ1-4, with 8 bases fitting TRBD1. Per germline, CDR1 MGHDK and CDR2 SYGVNS. J lost 7 bases, V lost 2 bases, and 3 bases had no gene match. The CDR3 totals 14 residues. The CDR3 nucleotides read TGTGCCAGCAGTGAACAGGGGGCAGGTGAAAAACTGTTTTTT. It specifies CASSEQGAGEKLFF.

This CDR3 reads CASSLERGREEQYF. CDR3 DNA sequence: TGCGCCAGCAGCTTGGAAAGGGGGCGTGAGGAGCAGTACTTC. This rearrangement joins TRBV5-1 to TRBJ2-7, with 7 nucleotides matching TRBD1. The CDR3 is 14 residues long. Germline CDR1 is SGHRS and CDR2 is YFSETQ. Trimming took 0 bases from V and 7 from J; bases not matched to a gene: 7.

The rearrangement joins TRBV21-1 to TRBJ2-5; TRBD2 is the table's D call, not checked against the DNA. TRBV21-1 is a documented pseudogene. This CDR3 is built from 19 residues. This CDR3 reads CASSLKLASGRRLAETQYF. DNA for the CDR3: TGTGCCAGCAGCCTAAAGTTGGCTAGCGGGAGAAGGCTGGCGGAGACCCAGTACTTC.

The rearrangement uses TRBV7-2 and TRBJ1-5; D is unclear. The ends were cut back, 3 bases at V and 2 bases at J, with 5 bases in the middle. This CDR3 has 13 amino acids. Germline V CDR1 and CDR2: SGHTA, FQGNSA. The CDR3 coding sequence is TGTGCCAGCAGCTTCCGCCGCAATCAGCCCCAGCATTTT. Amino acid sequence: CASSFRRNQPQHF.

The sample holds a few counts of this clone. The chain recombines TRBV11-3 with TRBJ2-2, with D unclear. Germline V CDR1 and CDR2: SGHNT, YENEEA. V was trimmed by 4 bases and J by 5 bases, leaving 5 bases between them. The CDR3 runs 12 residues. The CDR3 coding sequence is TGTGCCAGCAGCTCCCAAACCGGGGAGCTGTTTTTT. Its protein is CASSSQTGELFF.

The gene calls are TRBV6-5 and TRBJ2-5; 10 bases are shared with TRBD1. The germline CDR1 and CDR2 sequences are MNHEY and SVGAGI. This CDR3 has 15 amino acids. V dropped 4 bases and J dropped 5; count of bases not matched to a gene: 7. This chain's CDR3 is CASSLDRGRGETQYF. CDR3 sequence (DNA): TGTGCCAGCAGTTTAGACAGGGGGCGAGGGGAGACCCAGTACTTC.

J is TRBJ1-5 and V is TRBV4-1; TRBD1 aligns across 9 bases. J was trimmed by 4 bases and V by 3 bases; bases with no gene match: 4. This CDR3 has 15 amino acids. The V gene's germline CDR1 is MGHRA and CDR2 YSYEKL. The CDR3 loop reads CASSHAGTGNQPQHF. In DNA, the CDR3 is TGCGCCAGCAGCCATGCCGGGACAGGGAATCAGCCCCAGCATTTT.

The chain carries TRBV5-4 and TRBJ2-1; 7 bases align to TRBD2. This CDR3 spans 13 amino acids. Germline V gene lookup returns CDR1 SGHNT and CDR2 YYREEE (reference sequence). V gave up 4 bases and J gave up 8 bases; unmatched junction bases: 6. In DNA, the CDR3 is TGTGCCAGCAGCCTAAAGGGAGGGGATGAGCAGTTCTTC. Translation gives CASSLKGGDEQFF.

This sequence joins TRBV6-6 and TRBJ2-5, with a weak D call TRBD2 (5 bases). Germline V lookup: CDR1 MNHNY, CDR2 SVGAGI (reference sequence). V was shortened by 4 bases and J by 0 bases, with 12 bases between the two germline ends. This CDR3 is 15 amino acids long. Here the CDR3 reads CASSWAGGNQETQYF. The CDR3 nucleotides are TGTGCCAGCAGTTGGGCGGGCGGTAACCAAGAGACCCAGTACTTC.

This clone was counted between two and nine times. V gene TRBV7-2 combines with J gene TRBJ2-7; the D is unclear. Germline V lookup: CDR1 SGHTA, CDR2 FQGNSA. V shed 5 bases and J shed 9 bases, with 11 bases lying between them. This CDR3 has 11 residues. CDR3 loop: CASSAAGVQYF. The DNA for the CDR3 is TGTGCCAGCAGCGCGGCTGGCGTGCAGTACTTC.

J is TRBJ2-5 and V is TRBV4-3; maybe TRBD2 (7 bases). CDR1 LGHNA and CDR2 YSLEER come from the germline V gene. The CDR3 sequence is 19 residues long. V lost 0 bases to trimming and J lost 1 base, with 21 bases between them. The CDR3 spells CASSQEPRGGEGFQETQYF. DNA of the CDR3: TGCGCCAGCAGCCAAGAACCGAGGGGGGGCGAGGGATTCCAAGAGACCCAGTACTTC.

This rearrangement joins TRBV9 to TRBJ1-6; D possibly corresponds to TRBD1 (6 bases). CDR3 length equals 13 residues. Germline V gene lookup returns CDR1 SGDLS and CDR2 YYNGEE. Trimming cost V 3 bases and J 10 bases, with 11 bases left between them. CDR3 sequence: CASSEGVRSPLHF. The CDR3 DNA reads TGTGCCAGCAGCGAGGGGGTTCGGTCACCCCTCCACTTT.

This chain joins TRBV12-5 and TRBJ2-7; the D is unclear. Germline CDR1 and CDR2: LGHNT and FRNRAP. This CDR3 region has 14 residues. Trimming cost V 1 base and J 3 bases, with 10 bases left between them. The CDR3 region is CASGLAEINYEQYF. For the CDR3, the DNA is TGTGCTAGTGGTTTGGCAGAAATAAACTACGAGCAGTACTTC.

J is TRBJ1-1 and V is TRBV10-2; 10 nucleotides agree with TRBD1. The CDR3 extends over 15 amino acids. CDR1 and CDR2 (germline): WSHSY, SAAADI. V was pared by 1 base and J by 5 bases, with 4 bases of the junction left unmatched. The CDR3 DNA sequence: TGCGCCAGCAGTGAGTGGGGACAGGGGAGGACTGAAGCTTTCTTT. It encodes CASSEWGQGRTEAFF.

The rearrangement links TRBV10-3 to TRBJ2-7; TRBD1 aligns across 7 bases. The germline gives CDR1 ENHRY, CDR2 SYGVKD. The CDR3 runs 13 residues. Trimming cost V 6 bases and J 6 bases; bases outside gene matches: 8. Here the CDR3 reads CAIRGQPAGEQYF. The CDR3 DNA reads as TGTGCCATCAGGGGACAGCCAGCAGGCGAGCAGTACTTC.

The chain uses TRBV10-1 and TRBJ2-7; 12 nucleotides align to TRBD2. Losses at the gene ends were 2 bases for V and 0 bases for J; bases not matched to a gene: 20. This CDR3 is built from 22 residues. The germline CDR1 and CDR2 sequences are WNHNN and SYGVQD (reference sequence). This CDR3 is CASSEISASGGAGWEDSYEQYF. CDR3 DNA: TGCGCCAGCAGTGAGATATCGGCTAGCGGGGGGGCCGGGTGGGAAGACTCCTACGAGCAGTACTTC.

The chain links TRBV5-4 to TRBJ1-2; 7 bases line up with TRBD1. The CDR3 spans 14 residues. V trimming: 3 bases; J trimming: 4 bases; junction bases outside the gene matches: 6. Germline V gene sequence: CDR1 SGHNT, CDR2 YYREEE (reference sequence). For the CDR3, the DNA is TGTGCCAGCAGCTGGGACAGCGAAAGCTATGGCTACACCTTC. Its translation: CASSWDSESYGYTF.

This rearrangement joins TRBV2 to TRBJ2-7, with no clear D. CDR1 and CDR2 from the germline V gene are SNHLY and FYNNEI. V dropped 6 bases and J dropped 0 bases, with 27 bases sitting between them. This CDR3 is built from 19 residues. As DNA, the CDR3 is TGTGCCAGCAGCCTCTCGGTGGGGTTGTTCGAGCCTTCCTCCTACGAGCAGTACTTC. Amino acids: CASSLSVGLFEPSSYEQYF.